This TCR beta chain was captured in a study of response to subunit inactivated influenza vaccine. TCRdb re-derived calls from the RT-PCR reads in MiXCR, one entry per CDR3 protein. Of about 540,000 distinct CDR3 sequences detected, around 21% appear once; the ten largest clones hold 2.8%. The CDR3 length is 15 residues. Germline V gives CDR1 LNHNV, CDR2 YYDKDF (reference sequence). V lost 6 bases to trimming and J lost 2 bases; unmatched junction nucleotides: 9. These same data were also listed under a study on T cells expressing NK-cell markers. That work contributes: Beta-chain TCR cDNA was generated via 5'RACE template switching with UMIs. Each TCR beta repertoire originated in sorted T cells that were CD3+CD56+NKG2C+, CD3+CD56+NKG2C- or CD3+CD56-NKG2C+. One of eight sequenced donors was HCMV-seronegative; the other seven were seropositive. Each of 6 or 7 donors carried dominant NKG2C+ clonotypes accounting for about 1.0-7.0% of CD8+ T cells. Dominance of the CD3+CD56-NKG2C+ fraction by these clonotypes also held in a handful of donors.

This sequence originates from a man aged 45 to 65 who received an inactivated influenza vaccine. The material was CD4+ T cells sorted from PBMCs, obtained about 11 days after vaccination. The V call is TRBV15, the J call TRBJ2-7; 8 nucleotides line up with TRBD1. CDR3: CATSKEGQAAYEQYF. The CDR3 region has the DNA TGTGCCACCAGTAAAGAGGGACAGGCCGCCTACGAGCAGTACTTC.